Below are 7 T cell receptor beta chains sequenced from a single sample in a study of response to subunit inactivated influenza vaccine. One entry per CDR3 protein results from TCRdb running MiXCR on the RT-PCR reads. The repertoire has some 520,000 distinct CDR3 sequences, more than 15% of them found once; the top ten carry 3%. Sequencing used CD4+ T cells sorted from PBMCs, obtained about 24 months after vaccination. All receptors come from a man aged 45 to 70 who received an inactivated influenza vaccine.

CDR3: CASSVDGLSNQPQHF. In DNA form, the CDR3 reads TGTGCCAGCAGCGTAGACGGGCTAAGCAATCAGCCCCAGCATTTT. V and J are TRBV9 and TRBJ1-5; no clear D. Germline V CDR1 and CDR2: SGDLS, YYNGEE. V lost 0 bases and J lost 1, with 8 bases in between. The CDR3 is 15 residues long.

This clonotype was detected ten times or more. The rearrangement links TRBV11-2 to TRBJ2-3; no firm D call. This CDR3 contains 13 residues. V lost 4 bases, J lost 8 bases, and 13 bases lay in between. Germline V gene lookup returns CDR1 SGHAT and CDR2 FQNNGV. As DNA, the CDR3 is TGTGCCAGCAGCTACTCGGACGGTGGTACGCAGTATTTT. As protein: CASSYSDGGTQYF. Looking up the rest from reference TRBV11-2 and TRBJ2-3 gives the full variable domain: EAGVAQSPRYKIIEKRQSVAFWCNPISGHATLYWYQQILGQGPKLLIQFQNNGVVDDSQLPKDRFSAERLKGVDSTLKIQPAKLEDSAVYLCASSYSDGGTQYFGPGTRLTVL.

This CDR3 reads CSASTGEYNSPLHF. The CDR3 nucleotides are TGCAGTGCTAGCACAGGGGAGTATAATTCACCCCTCCACTTT. V and J are TRBV20-1 and TRBJ1-6; 7 bases are a match to TRBD1. Trimming removed 3 bases from V and 4 bases from J; junction bases left unmatched: 3. Germline assignment: CDR1 DFQATT and CDR2 SNEGSKA (reference sequence). This CDR3 contains 14 residues.

This clonotype was found many times. This rearrangement joins TRBV12-3 or TRBV12-4 to TRBJ2-1; 10 positions agree with TRBD1. With V trimmed by 3 bases and J by 10 bases, 9 bases remained unmatched. This CDR3 region has 15 residues. CDR3 in DNA: TGTGCCAGCAGTTTGGACGGGACAGGGGCGTCCGAGCAGTTCTTC. Protein product: CASSLDGTGASEQFF.

The chain's CDR3 is CSARDRDRSWLGTQYF. The DNA for the CDR3 is TGCAGTGCTAGAGATAGAGACAGGAGTTGGCTTGGGACCCAGTACTTC. This sequence joins TRBV20-1 and TRBJ2-5; possible D gene TRBD1, 6 bases. The CDR3 is 16 residues long. The V gene's germline CDR1 is DFQATT and CDR2 SNEGSKA (reference sequence). Trimming removed 0 bases at V and 7 bases at J, with 21 bases between.

This clonotype has at least ten counts. The V gene is TRBV21-1, the J gene TRBJ2-5; the listed D gene, TRBD2, was not tested against the DNA. TRBV21-1 constitutes a pseudogene. The CDR3 is 16 residues long. The CDR3: CASSKSRGLAGETQYF. DNA of the CDR3: TGTGCCAGCAGCAAAAGTCGAGGACTAGCTGGGGAGACCCAGTACTTC.

This clonotype was observed a few times. The rearrangement links TRBV3-1 to TRBJ2-1, with 9 bases lining up with TRBD1. V gave up 5 bases and J gave up 6 bases; unmatched junction bases: 8. Germline V lookup: CDR1 LGHDT, CDR2 YNNKEL (reference sequence). The CDR3 runs to 15 residues. CDR3 protein: CASSSPGQGPNEQFF. Written as DNA, the CDR3 is TGTGCCAGCAGCAGTCCGGGACAGGGACCCAATGAGCAGTTCTTC.